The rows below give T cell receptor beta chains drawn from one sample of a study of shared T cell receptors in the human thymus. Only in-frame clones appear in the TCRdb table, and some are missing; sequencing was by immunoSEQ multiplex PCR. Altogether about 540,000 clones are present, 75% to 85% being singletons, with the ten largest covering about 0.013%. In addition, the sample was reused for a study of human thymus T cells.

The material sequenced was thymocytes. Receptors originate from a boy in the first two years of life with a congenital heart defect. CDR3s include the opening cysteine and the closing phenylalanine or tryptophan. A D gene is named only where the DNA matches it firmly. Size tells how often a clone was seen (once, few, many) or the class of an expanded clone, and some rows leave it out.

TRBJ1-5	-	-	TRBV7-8	CASSLAWENSNQPQHF	TGTGCCAGCAGCTTAGCATGGGAGAATAGCAATCAGCCCCAGCATTTT
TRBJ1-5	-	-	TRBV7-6	CASSSPGDHQPQHF	TGTGCCAGCAGCTCACCAGGGGACCATCAGCCCCAGCATTTT
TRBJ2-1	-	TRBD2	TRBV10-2	CASRGQREKNSANEQFF	TGCGCCAGCCGGGGCCAGCGGGAGAAAAACAGCGCAAATGAGCAGTTCTTC
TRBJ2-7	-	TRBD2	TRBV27	CASSATGGPIYEQYF	TGTGCCAGCAGTGCAACGGGGGGTCCAATCTACGAGCAGTACTTC
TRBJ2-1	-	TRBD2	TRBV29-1	CSVDGGRRVNEQFF	TGCAGCGTTGACGGCGGGAGGCGAGTCAATGAGCAGTTCTTC
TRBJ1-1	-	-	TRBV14	CASSQVGVGAEAFF	TGTGCCAGCAGCCAAGTCGGGGTCGGCGCTGAAGCTTTCTTT
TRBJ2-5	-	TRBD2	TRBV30	CAWSAPPRGVETQYF	TGTGCCTGGAGTGCCCCCCCCCGGGGGGTGGAGACCCAGTACTTC
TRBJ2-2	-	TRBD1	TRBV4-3	CASSQDLGTGPNTGELFF	TGCGCCAGCAGCCAAGATCTGGGGACAGGTCCGAACACCGGGGAGCTGTTTTTT
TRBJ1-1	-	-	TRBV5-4	CAMRRDLTMNTEAFF	TGTGCCATGAGGCGCGATTTGACCATGAACACTGAAGCTTTCTTT
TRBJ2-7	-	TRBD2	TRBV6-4	CASRGGGKSPYEQYF	TGTGCCAGCAGGGGGGGAGGGAAATCGCCCTACGAGCAGTACTTC
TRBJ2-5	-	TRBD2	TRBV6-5	CASNAGGAPAETQYF	TGTGCCAGCAATGCCGGGGGGGCGCCAGCGGAGACCCAGTACTTC
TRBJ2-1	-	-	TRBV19	CASSITGRYNEQFF	TGTGCCAGTAGTATTACCGGCAGGTACAATGAGCAGTTCTTC
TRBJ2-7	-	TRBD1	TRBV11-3	CASSLGDRGRSYEQYF	TGTGCCAGCAGCTTAGGGGACAGGGGGCGCTCCTACGAGCAGTACTTC
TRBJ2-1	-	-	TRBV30	CAWSDPGRGSYNEQFF	TGTGCCTGGAGTGACCCGGGCAGGGGCTCCTACAATGAGCAGTTCTTC
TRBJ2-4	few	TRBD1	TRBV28	CASSFRTGSLAKNIQYF	TGTGCCAGCAGTTTTCGGACAGGTTCATTAGCCAAAAACATTCAGTACTTC
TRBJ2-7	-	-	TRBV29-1	CSVEEARAYEQYF	TGCAGCGTTGAAGAGGCCAGGGCCTACGAGCAGTACTTC
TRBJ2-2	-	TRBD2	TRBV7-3	CASSLRTSGRAGELFF	TGTGCCAGCAGCCTAAGGACTAGCGGGAGAGCTGGGGAGCTGTTTTTT
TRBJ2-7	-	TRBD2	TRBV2	CASSAYRGGSYEQYF	TGTGCCAGCAGTGCGTATCGGGGGGGGTCCTACGAGCAGTACTTC
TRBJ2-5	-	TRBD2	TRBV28	CASSFGSGNQETQYF	TGTGCCAGCAGTTTTGGAAGCGGGAACCAAGAGACCCAGTACTTC
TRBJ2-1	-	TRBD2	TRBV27	CASSLSAGGYNEQFF	TGTGCCAGCAGTTTATCAGCGGGAGGCTACAATGAGCAGTTCTTC
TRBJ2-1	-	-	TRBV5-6	CASSLETDRSNEQFF	TGTGCCAGCAGCCTGGAGACAGATAGGAGCAATGAGCAGTTCTTC
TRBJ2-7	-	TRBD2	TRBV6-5	CASRPPGLVDEQYF	TGTGCCAGCAGGCCACCGGGACTAGTCGACGAGCAGTACTTC
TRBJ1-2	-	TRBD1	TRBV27	CASSPQGCYGYTF	TGTGCCAGCAGCCCACAGGGGTGCTATGGCTACACCTTC
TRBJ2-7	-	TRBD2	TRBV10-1	CASSESTGEASGSNEQYF	TGCGCCAGCAGTGAGTCGACCGGGGAGGCTAGCGGGAGTAACGAGCAGTACTTC
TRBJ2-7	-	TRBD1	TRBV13	CASSPLQGATGEQYF	TGTGCCAGCAGCCCATTACAGGGGGCGACGGGCGAGCAGTACTTC
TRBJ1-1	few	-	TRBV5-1	CASSLAHIPINHYQEAFF	TGCGCCAGCAGCTTGGCTCACATCCCGATAAACCACTATCAAGAAGCTTTCTTT
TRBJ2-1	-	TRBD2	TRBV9	CASSPETSGKRDEQFF	TGTGCCAGCAGCCCGGAGACTAGCGGGAAACGGGATGAGCAGTTCTTC
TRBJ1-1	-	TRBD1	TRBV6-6	CASSYLQGSTEAFF	TGTGCCAGCAGTTACTTACAGGGGAGTACTGAAGCTTTCTTT
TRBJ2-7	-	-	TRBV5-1	CASSLGLAPLYEQYF	TGCGCCAGCAGCCTCGGGCTAGCGCCCTTATACGAGCAGTACTTC